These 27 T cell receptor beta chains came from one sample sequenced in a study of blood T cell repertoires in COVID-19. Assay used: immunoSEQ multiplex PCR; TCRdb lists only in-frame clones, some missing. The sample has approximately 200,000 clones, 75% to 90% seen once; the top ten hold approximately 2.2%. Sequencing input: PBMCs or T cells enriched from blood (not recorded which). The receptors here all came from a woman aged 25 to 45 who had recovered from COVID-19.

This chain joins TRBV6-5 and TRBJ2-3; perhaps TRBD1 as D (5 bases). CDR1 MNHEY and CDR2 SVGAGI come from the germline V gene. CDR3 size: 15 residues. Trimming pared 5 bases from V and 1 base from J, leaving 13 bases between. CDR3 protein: CASSRQGRRTDTQYF. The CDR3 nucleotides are TGTGCCAGCAGTCGTCAGGGCCGCCGCACAGATACGCAGTATTTT.

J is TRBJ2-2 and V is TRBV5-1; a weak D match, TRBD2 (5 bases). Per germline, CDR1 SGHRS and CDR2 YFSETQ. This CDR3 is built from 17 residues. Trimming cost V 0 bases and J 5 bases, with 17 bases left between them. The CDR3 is CASSLAPEALDTGELFF. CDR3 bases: TGCGCCAGCAGCTTGGCTCCGGAGGCACTCGATACCGGGGAGCTGTTTTTT.

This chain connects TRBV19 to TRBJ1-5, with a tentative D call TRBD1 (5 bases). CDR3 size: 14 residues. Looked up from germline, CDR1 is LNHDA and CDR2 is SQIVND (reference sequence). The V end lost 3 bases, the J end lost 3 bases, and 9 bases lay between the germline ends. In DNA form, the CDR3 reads TGTGCCAGTAGTATGGGGGGTTACAATCAGCCCCAGCATTTT. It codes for CASSMGGYNQPQHF.

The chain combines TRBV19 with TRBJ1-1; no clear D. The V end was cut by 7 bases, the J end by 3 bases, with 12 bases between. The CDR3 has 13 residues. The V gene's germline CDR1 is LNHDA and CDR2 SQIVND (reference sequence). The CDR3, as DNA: TGTGCCAGTACCCCGAATCGGGACACTGAAGCTTTCTTT. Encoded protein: CASTPNRDTEAFF.

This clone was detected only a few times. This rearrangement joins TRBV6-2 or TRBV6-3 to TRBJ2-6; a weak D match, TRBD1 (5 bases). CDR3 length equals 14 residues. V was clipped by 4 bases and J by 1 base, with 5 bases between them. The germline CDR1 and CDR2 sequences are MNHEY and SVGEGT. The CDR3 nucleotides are TGTGCCAGCAGTTGGACATCTGGGGCCAACGTCCTGACTTTC. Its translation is CASSWTSGANVLTF.

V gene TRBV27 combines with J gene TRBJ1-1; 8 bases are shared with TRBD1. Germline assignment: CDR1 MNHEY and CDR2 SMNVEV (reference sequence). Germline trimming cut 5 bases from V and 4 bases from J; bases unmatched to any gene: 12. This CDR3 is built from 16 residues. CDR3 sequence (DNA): TGTGCCAGCAGTCCCCGGGGATACGACAGGGGCACTGAAGCTTTCTTT. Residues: CASSPRGYDRGTEAFF.

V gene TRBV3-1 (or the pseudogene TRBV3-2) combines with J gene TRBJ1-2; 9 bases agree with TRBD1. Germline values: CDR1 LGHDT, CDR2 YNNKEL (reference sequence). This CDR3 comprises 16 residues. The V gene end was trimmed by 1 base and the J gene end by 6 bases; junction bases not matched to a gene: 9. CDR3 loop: CASSQGMGQGRNGYTF. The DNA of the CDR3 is TGTGCCAGCAGCCAAGGGATGGGACAGGGTAGGAATGGCTACACCTTC.

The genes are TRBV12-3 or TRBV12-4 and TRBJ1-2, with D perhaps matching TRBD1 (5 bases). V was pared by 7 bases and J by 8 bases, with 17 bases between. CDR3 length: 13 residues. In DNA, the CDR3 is TGTGCCAGCACCTCGATGGGGGGGACCGGCTACACCTTC. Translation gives CASTSMGGTGYTF.

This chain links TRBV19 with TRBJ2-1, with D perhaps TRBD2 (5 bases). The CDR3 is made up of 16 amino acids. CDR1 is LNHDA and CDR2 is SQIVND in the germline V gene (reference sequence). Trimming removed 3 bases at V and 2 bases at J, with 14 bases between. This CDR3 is CASSILTGSTYNEQFF. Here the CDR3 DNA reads TGTGCCAGTAGTATTTTGACGGGATCAACCTACAATGAGCAGTTCTTC.

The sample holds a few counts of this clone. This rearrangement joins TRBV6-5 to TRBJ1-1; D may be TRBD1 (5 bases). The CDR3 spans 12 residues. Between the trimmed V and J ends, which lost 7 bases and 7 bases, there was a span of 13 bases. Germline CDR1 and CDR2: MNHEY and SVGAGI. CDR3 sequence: CASTRPGVEAFF. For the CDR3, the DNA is TGTGCCAGCACCCGACCGGGGGTTGAAGCTTTCTTT.

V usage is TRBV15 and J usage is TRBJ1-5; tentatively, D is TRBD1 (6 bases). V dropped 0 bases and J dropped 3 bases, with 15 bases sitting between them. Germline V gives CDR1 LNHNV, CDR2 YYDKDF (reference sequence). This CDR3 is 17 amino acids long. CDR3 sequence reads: CATSRDWEGDNNQPQHF. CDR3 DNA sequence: TGTGCCACCAGCAGAGATTGGGAGGGGGACAACAATCAGCCCCAGCATTTT.

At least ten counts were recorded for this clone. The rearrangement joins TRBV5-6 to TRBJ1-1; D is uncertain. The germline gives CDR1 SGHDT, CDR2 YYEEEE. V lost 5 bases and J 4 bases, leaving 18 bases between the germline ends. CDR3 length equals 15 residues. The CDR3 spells CASRLSGSGGTEAFF. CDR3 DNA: TGTGCCAGCAGACTTTCCGGGTCCGGTGGCACTGAAGCTTTCTTT. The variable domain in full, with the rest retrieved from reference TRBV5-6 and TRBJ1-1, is DAGVTQSPTHLIKTRGQQVTLRCSPKSGHDTVSWYQQALGQGPQFIFQYYEEEERQRGNFPDRFSGHQFPNYSSELNVNALLLGDSALYLCASRLSGSGGTEAFFGQGTRLTVV.

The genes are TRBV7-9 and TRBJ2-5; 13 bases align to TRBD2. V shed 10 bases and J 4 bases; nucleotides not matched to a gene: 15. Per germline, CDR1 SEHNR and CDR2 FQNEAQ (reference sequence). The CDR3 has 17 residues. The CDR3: CANTPPRLAGGGETQYF. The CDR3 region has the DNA TGTGCCAACACCCCTCCGCGACTAGCGGGGGGAGGAGAGACCCAGTACTTC.

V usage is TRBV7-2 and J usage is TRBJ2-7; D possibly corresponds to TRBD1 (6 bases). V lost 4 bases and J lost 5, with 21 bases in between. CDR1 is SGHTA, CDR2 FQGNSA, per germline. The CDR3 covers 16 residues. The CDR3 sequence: CASSSFPRGRTDEQYF. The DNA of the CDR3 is TGTGCCAGCAGCTCGTTCCCCAGGGGCAGGACCGACGAGCAGTACTTC. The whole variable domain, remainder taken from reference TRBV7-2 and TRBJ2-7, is GAGVSQSPSNKVTEKGKDVELRCDPISGHTALYWYRQSLGQGLEFLIYFQGNSAPDKSGLPSDRFSAERTGGSVSTLTIQRTQQEDSAVYLCASSSFPRGRTDEQYFGPGTRLTVT.

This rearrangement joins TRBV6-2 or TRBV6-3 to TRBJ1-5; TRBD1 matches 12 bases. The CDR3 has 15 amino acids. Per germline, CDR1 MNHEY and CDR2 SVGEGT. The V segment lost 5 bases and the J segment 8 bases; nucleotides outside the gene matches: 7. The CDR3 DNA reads TGTGCCAGCAGTATGGGACAGGGGGCTGCGGAGCCCCAGCATTTT. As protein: CASSMGQGAAEPQHF.

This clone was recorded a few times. The CDR3 region is CASSWTGDSPLHF. The CDR3 coding sequence is TGTGCCAGCAGCTGGACAGGGGATTCACCCCTCCACTTT. The V and J genes are TRBV5-5 and TRBJ1-6; 9 bases fit TRBD1. V gave up 3 bases and J gave up 8 bases; unmatched junction bases: 0. From germline, CDR1 is SGHKS and CDR2 YYEKEE (reference sequence). The CDR3 has 13 residues.

The CDR3: CASSYSPPGGYNEQFF. In nucleotides, the CDR3 is TGTGCCAGCAGTTACTCCCCCCCGGGAGGGTACAATGAGCAGTTCTTC. J is TRBJ2-1 and V is TRBV6-5; TRBD2 matches at 8 bases. CDR3 length equals 16 residues. Germline CDR1 and CDR2: MNHEY and SVGAGI. The junction had 5 bases not matched to a gene; V was cut back by 0 bases and J by 4 bases.

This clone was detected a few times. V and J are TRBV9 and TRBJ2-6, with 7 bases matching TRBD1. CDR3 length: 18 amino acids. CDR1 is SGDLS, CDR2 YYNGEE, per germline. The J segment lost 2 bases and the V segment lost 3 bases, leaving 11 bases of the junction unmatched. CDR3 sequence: CASSEDSWTGTGANVLTF. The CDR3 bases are TGTGCCAGCAGCGAAGACTCATGGACAGGTACTGGGGCCAACGTCCTGACTTTC.

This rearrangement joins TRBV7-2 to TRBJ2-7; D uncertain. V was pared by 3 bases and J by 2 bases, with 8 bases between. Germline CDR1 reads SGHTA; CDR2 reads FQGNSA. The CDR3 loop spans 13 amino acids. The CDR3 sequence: CASSFSHPYEQYF. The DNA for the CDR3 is TGTGCCAGCAGCTTTTCACATCCCTACGAGCAGTACTTC.

Here the CDR3 DNA reads TGTGCCAGCAGTGAAGCGCCCCTATATAGCAATCAGCCCCAGCATTTT. This gives the protein CASSEAPLYSNQPQHF. This chain links TRBV6-1 with TRBJ1-5; the D is unclear. The CDR3 is 16 amino acids. Trimming cost V 0 bases and J 0 bases, with 9 bases left between them. Germline-derived CDR1 and CDR2 are MNHNS and SASEGT.

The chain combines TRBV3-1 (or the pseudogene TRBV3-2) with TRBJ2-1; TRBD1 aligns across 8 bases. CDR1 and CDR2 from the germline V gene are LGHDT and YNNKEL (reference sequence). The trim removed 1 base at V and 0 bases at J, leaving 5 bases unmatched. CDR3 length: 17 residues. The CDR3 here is CASSQVSTGGSYNEQFF. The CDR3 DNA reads TGTGCCAGCAGCCAAGTTTCCACAGGGGGCTCCTACAATGAGCAGTTCTTC.

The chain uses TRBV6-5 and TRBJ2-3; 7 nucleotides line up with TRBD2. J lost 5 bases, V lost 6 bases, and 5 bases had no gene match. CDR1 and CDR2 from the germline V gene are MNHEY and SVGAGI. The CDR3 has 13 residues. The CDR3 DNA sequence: TGTGCCAGCAGCGCCCCGGGGGGAGATACGCAGTATTTT. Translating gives CASSAPGGDTQYF.

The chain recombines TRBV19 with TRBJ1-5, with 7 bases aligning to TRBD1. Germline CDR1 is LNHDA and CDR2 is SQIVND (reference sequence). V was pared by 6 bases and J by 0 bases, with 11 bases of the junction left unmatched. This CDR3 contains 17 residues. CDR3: CASRRTGTDNSNQPQHF. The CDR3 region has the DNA TGTGCCAGTAGGAGAACCGGGACAGACAATAGCAATCAGCCCCAGCATTTT.

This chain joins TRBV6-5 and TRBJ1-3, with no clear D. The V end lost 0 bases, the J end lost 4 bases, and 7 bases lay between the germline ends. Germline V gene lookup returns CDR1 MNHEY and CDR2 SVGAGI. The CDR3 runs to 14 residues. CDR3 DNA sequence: TGTGCCAGCAGTTACTCGCCAGGAGGAAACACCATATATTTT. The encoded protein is CASSYSPGGNTIYF.

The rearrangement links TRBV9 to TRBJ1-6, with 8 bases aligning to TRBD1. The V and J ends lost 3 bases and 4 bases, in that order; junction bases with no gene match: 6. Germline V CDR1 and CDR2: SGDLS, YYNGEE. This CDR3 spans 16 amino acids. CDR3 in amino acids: CASSAGQGLYNSPLHF. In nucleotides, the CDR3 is TGTGCCAGCAGCGCAGGACAGGGATTATATAATTCACCCCTCCACTTT.

The CDR3 sequence: CASSQRGTNTGELFF. For the CDR3, the DNA is TGCGCCAGCAGCCAGCGGGGGACGAACACCGGGGAGCTGTTTTTT. The chain combines TRBV4-3 with TRBJ2-2, with 7 bases identical to TRBD2. The CDR3 is 15 residues long. Germline values: CDR1 LGHNA, CDR2 YSLEER. V was pared by 3 bases and J by 0 bases, with 1 base of the junction left unmatched.

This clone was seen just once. DNA for the CDR3: TGTGCCAGCTTTGCAGGGGGCGGAATTTTCACTGAAGCTTTCTTT. Protein sequence: CASFAGGGIFTEAFF. The chain has TRBV28 and TRBJ1-1, with 8 bases identical to TRBD1. The germline gives CDR1 MDHEN, CDR2 SYDVKM. The CDR3 is made up of 15 amino acids. V dropped 8 bases and J dropped 4; count of bases not matched to a gene: 12.